This TCR beta chain was recovered during a study of cytomegalovirus exposure and HLA in healthy donors. This CDR3 is built from 15 residues. Per germline, CDR1 SGHAT and CDR2 FQNNGV. V was trimmed by 5 bases and J by 4 bases, leaving 15 bases between them. Donors were ostensibly healthy at sampling, although undocumented immune exposures were probable. The PCR made use of 60 Vbeta and 13 Jbeta primers. The assay was immunoSEQ multiplex PCR, and TCRdb's table has in-frame clones only and misses some. The sample lists tens of thousands of clones, 60% to 85% occurring once. The V gene is TRBV11-2, the J gene TRBJ2-4, with D possibly matching TRBD2 (5 bases). Sequenced input: PBMCs. This TCR was sampled from a man aged 18 to 30 in good health and CMV-seropositive. The CDR3 DNA sequence: TGTGCCAGCAGCCGCCCTATGAGGGAAAAAAACATTCAGTACTTC. Protein: CASSRPMREKNIQYF.